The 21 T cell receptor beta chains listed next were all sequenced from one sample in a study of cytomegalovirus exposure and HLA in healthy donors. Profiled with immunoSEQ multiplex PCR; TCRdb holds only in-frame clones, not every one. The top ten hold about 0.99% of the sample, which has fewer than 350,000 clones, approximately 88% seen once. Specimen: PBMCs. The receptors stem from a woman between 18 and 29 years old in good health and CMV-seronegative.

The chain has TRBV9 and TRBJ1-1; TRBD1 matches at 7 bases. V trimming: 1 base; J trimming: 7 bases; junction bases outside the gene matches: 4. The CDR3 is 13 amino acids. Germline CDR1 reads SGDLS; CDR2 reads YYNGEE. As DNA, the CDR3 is TGTGCCAGCAGCGTATGGACAGGTGATGAAGCTTTCTTT. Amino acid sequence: CASSVWTGDEAFF.

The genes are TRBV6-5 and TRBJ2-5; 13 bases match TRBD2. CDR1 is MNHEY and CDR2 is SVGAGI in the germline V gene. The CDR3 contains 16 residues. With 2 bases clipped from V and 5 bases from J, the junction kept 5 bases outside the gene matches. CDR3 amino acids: CASSYTSGRAPETQYF. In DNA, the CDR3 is TGTGCCAGCAGTTACACTAGCGGGAGGGCCCCGGAGACCCAGTACTTC.

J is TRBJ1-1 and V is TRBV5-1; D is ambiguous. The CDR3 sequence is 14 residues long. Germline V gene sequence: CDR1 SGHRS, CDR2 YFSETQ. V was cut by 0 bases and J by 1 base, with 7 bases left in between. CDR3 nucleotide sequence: TGCGCCAGCAGCTTGGCCGGGGAGAACACTGAAGCTTTCTTT. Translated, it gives CASSLAGENTEAFF.

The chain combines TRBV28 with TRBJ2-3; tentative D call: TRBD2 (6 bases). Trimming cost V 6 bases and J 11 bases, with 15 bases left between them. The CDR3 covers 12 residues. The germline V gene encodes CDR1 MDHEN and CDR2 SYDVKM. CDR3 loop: CASSSPLGGQYF. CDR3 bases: TGTGCCAGCAGCTCTCCACTGGGGGGGCAGTATTTT.

The CDR3 DNA is TGTGCCAGCAGTAAAGACAGGGTGAGCTCCTACGAGCAGTACTTC. The encoded protein is CASSKDRVSSYEQYF. The rearrangement links TRBV6-1 to TRBJ2-7; 7 bases match TRBD1. CDR1 is MNHNS and CDR2 is SASEGT in the germline V gene. J was trimmed by 0 bases and V by 5 bases; bases with no gene match: 7. The CDR3 spans 15 residues.

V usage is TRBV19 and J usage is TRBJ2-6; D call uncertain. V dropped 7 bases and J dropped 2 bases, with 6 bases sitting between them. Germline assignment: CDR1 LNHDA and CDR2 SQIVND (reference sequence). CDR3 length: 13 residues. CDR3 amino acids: CASIGAGANVLTF. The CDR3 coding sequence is TGTGCCAGTATCGGTGCTGGGGCCAACGTCCTGACTTTC.

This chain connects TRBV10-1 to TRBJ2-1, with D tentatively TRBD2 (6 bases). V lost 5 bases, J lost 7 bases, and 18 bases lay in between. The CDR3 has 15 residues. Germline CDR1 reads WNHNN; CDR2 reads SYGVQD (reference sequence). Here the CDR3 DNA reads TGCGCCAGCAGTCCTCCTGGGGCTAGCGCGAATGAGCAGTTCTTC. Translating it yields CASSPPGASANEQFF.

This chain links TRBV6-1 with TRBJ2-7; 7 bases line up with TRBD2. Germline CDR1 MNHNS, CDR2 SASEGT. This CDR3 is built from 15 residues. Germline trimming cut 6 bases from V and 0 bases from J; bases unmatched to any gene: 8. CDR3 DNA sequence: TGTGCCAGCAGCCAGACTAGCTCAAGCTCCTACGAGCAGTACTTC. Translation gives CASSQTSSSSYEQYF.

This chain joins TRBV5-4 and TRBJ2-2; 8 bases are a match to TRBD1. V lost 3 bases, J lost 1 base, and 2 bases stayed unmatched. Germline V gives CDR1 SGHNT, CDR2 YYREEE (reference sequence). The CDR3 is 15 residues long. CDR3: CASSSGQGNTGELFF. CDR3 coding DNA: TGTGCCAGCAGCTCCGGACAGGGGAACACCGGGGAGCTGTTTTTT.

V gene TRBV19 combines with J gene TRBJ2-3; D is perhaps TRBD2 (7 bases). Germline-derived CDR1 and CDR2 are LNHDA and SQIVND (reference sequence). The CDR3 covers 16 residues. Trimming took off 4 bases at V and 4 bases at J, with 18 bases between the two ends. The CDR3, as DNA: TGTGCCAGTAGTACCTTAGCGGGCAGGGGCCCAGATACGCAGTATTTT. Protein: CASSTLAGRGPDTQYF.

CDR3 nucleotides: TGCGCCAGCAGCCCGGGACTAGCGGGAGGGACAGATACGCAGTATTTT. It yields the protein CASSPGLAGGTDTQYF. The chain carries TRBV4-3 and TRBJ2-3, with 16 bases that match TRBD2. The length of the CDR3 is 16 residues. J was trimmed by 3 bases and V by 4 bases; bases with no gene match: 1. Germline CDR1 reads LGHNA; CDR2 reads YSLEER.

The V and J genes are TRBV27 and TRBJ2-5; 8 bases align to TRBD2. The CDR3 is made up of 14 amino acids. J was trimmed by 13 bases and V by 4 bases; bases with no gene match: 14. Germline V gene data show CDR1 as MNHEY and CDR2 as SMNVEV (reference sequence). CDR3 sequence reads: CASSYGQREYPWYF. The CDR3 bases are TGTGCCAGCAGTTATGGCCAGCGGGAGTACCCCTGGTACTTC.

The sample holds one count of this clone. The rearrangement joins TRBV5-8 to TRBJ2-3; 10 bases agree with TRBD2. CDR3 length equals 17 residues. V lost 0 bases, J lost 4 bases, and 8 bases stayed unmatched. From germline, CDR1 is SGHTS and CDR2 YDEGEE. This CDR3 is CASSLALGLAGADTQYF. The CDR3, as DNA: TGTGCCAGCAGCTTGGCCCTGGGGCTAGCGGGAGCAGATACGCAGTATTTT.

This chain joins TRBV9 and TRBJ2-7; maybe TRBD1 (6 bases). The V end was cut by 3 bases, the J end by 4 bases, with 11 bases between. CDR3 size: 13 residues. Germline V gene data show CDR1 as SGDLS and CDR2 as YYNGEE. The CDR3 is CASSGQEDYEQYF. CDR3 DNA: TGTGCCAGCAGCGGACAGGAAGATTACGAGCAGTACTTC.

CDR3 in DNA: TGTGCCTTGGGACTGTATAGCAATCAGCCCCAGCATTTT. It encodes CALGLYSNQPQHF. The chain uses TRBV30 and TRBJ1-5, with a possible D match to TRBD1 (5 bases). V was clipped by 7 bases and J by 0 bases, with 10 bases between them. From germline, CDR1 is GTSNPN and CDR2 SVGIG (reference sequence). The length of the CDR3 is 13 residues.

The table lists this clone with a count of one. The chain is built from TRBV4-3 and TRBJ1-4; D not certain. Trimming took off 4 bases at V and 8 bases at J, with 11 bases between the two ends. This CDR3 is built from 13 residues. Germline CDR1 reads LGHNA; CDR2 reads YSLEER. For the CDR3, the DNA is TGCGCCAGCAGCCCCATTCCGGGGGAAAAACTGTTTTTT. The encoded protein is CASSPIPGEKLFF.

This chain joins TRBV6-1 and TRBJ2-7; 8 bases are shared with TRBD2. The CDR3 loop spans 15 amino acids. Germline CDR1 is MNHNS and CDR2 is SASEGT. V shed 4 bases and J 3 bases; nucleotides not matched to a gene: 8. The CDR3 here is CASSVTTTSDYEQYF. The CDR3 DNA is TGTGCCAGCAGTGTAACTACGACTAGCGACTACGAGCAGTACTTC.

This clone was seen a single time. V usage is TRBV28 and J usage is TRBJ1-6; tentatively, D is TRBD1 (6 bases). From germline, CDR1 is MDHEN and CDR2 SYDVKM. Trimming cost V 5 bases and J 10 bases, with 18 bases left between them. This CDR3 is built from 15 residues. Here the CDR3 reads CASSRQTGGQSPLHF. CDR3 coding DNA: TGTGCCAGCAGTCGACAGACAGGTGGACAGTCACCCCTCCACTTT.

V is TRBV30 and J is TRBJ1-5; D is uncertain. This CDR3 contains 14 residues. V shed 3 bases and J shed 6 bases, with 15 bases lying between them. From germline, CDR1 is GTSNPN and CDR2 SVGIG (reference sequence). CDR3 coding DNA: TGTGCCTGGAGCTCTACCCGTGGGAGTCAGCCCCAGCATTTT. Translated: CAWSSTRGSQPQHF.

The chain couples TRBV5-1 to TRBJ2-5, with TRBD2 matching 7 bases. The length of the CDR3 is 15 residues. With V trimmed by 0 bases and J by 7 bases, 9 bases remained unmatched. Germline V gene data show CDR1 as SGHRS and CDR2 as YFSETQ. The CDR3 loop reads CASSLVVGGPGTQYF. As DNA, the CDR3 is TGCGCCAGCAGCTTGGTGGTGGGAGGGCCGGGGACCCAGTACTTC.

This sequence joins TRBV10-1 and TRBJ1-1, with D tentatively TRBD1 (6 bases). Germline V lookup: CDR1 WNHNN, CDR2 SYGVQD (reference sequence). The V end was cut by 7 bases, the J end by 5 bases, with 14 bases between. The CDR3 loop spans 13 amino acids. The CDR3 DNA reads TGCGCCAGCAAGGCAGGGGCCGGGACTGAAGCTTTCTTT. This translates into CASKAGAGTEAFF.